This TCR beta chain is drawn from a study of cytomegalovirus exposure and HLA in healthy donors. Between the trimmed V and J ends, which lost 7 bases and 2 bases, there was a span of 15 bases. The CDR3 runs 14 residues. Germline lookup yields CDR1 SEHNR and CDR2 FQNEAQ (reference sequence). With 60 Vbeta and 13 Jbeta primers, the PCR was carried out. Profiling relied on immunoSEQ multiplex PCR, and the TCRdb table lists in-frame clones only, not all of them. Of 100,000 to 150,000 clones listed, roughly 75% are singletons. Findings of the study overall: The study flagged approximately 180 TCR beta chains as cytomegalovirus-associated. For TCR beta chains, V- and J-gene trimming was later linked to a missense DCLRE1C variant.

On this clone itself: The antigen remains unidentified.

This receptor was identified in a female donor in good health and CMV-seronegative. The chain carries TRBV7-9 and TRBJ2-7, with TRBD2 as a possible D gene (5 bases). The sequenced material came from PBMCs. DNA for the CDR3: TGTGCCAGCAACTTGGTCAGCGGACCCTACGAGCAGTACTTC. Amino acids: CASNLVSGPYEQYF.